The rows below give T cell receptor beta chains drawn from one sample of a study of response to subunit inactivated influenza vaccine. TCRdb called the RT-PCR reads again in MiXCR, with one record for every CDR3 protein. The sample has 150,000 to 200,000 distinct CDR3 sequences, 11% seen once. This specimen was non-naive T cells sorted from PBMCs, taken roughly 6 weeks after vaccination. These receptors came from a man aged 45-65 years who received an inactivated influenza vaccine. The CDR3 runs from the conserved cysteine through the conserved F or W. The D gene is left open where the match is weak. Clone size, where shown, is once, few, many, or a class for clones that have expanded.

clone_size: NA
j_call: TRBJ1-6
v_call: TRBV6-1
d_call: NA
cdr3_nt: TGTGCCAGCAGTCCACCTGGTCAGAATTCACCCCTCCACTTT
cdr3_aa: CASSPPGQNSPLHF

clone_size: few
j_call: TRBJ1-5
v_call: TRBV24-1
d_call: NA
cdr3_nt: TGTGCCACCAGTGGGACCCGGGGCGCCGATAGCAATCAGCCCCAGCATTTT
cdr3_aa: CATSGTRGADSNQPQHF

clone_size: NA
j_call: TRBJ1-2
v_call: TRBV7-8
d_call: NA
cdr3_nt: TGTGCCAGCAGTAAAGAAGGGAACTATGGCTACACCTTC
cdr3_aa: CASSKEGNYGYTF

clone_size: many
j_call: TRBJ2-7
v_call: TRBV20-1
d_call: NA
cdr3_nt: TGCAGTGCTACTAGCGATCGCGAGCAGTACTTC
cdr3_aa: CSATSDREQYF

clone_size: NA
j_call: TRBJ1-2
v_call: TRBV4-1
d_call: TRBD1
cdr3_nt: TGCGCCAGCAGCCAACCGGGACAGGGAAAGTATGGCTACACCTTC
cdr3_aa: CASSQPGQGKYGYTF

clone_size: NA
j_call: TRBJ1-6
v_call: TRBV3-1
d_call: TRBD1
cdr3_nt: TGTGCCAGCAGCCCACAGGGGCTTAATTCACCCCTCCACTTT
cdr3_aa: CASSPQGLNSPLHF

clone_size: NA
j_call: TRBJ2-6
v_call: TRBV6-1
d_call: NA
cdr3_nt: TGTGCCAGCAGTGGGCTTGAGGGGGTCTCTAGCTGGGCCAACGTCCTGACTTTC
cdr3_aa: CASSGLEGVSSWANVLTF

clone_size: NA
j_call: TRBJ1-1
v_call: TRBV2
d_call: NA
cdr3_nt: TGTGCCAGCAGTGAATATAGGGGAAGAACTGAAGCTTTCTTT
cdr3_aa: CASSEYRGRTEAFF

clone_size: many
j_call: TRBJ2-7
v_call: TRBV7-9
d_call: NA
cdr3_nt: TGTGCCAGCAGCTTAGCTTGGGGCTACGAGCAGTACTTC
cdr3_aa: CASSLAWGYEQYF

clone_size: NA
j_call: TRBJ1-2
v_call: TRBV16
d_call: TRBD1
cdr3_nt: TGTGCCAGCAGCACCCGACAGGGGGCGGGTGGCTACACCTTC
cdr3_aa: CASSTRQGAGGYTF

clone_size: NA
j_call: TRBJ2-7
v_call: TRBV20-1
d_call: TRBD1
cdr3_nt: TGCAGTGCTAGACGGACAGGGGGATTCTACGAGCAGTACTTC
cdr3_aa: CSARRTGGFYEQYF

clone_size: few
j_call: TRBJ1-2
v_call: TRBV5-1
d_call: NA
cdr3_nt: TGCGCCAGCAGCTTGGAAACCGGGGGCAAGGGCTATGGCTACACCTTC
cdr3_aa: CASSLETGGKGYGYTF

clone_size: few
j_call: TRBJ2-1
v_call: TRBV20-1
d_call: NA
cdr3_nt: TGCAGTGCTAGGATCGGTGAGCAGTTCTTC
cdr3_aa: CSARIGEQFF

clone_size: NA
j_call: TRBJ2-2
v_call: TRBV7-9
d_call: NA
cdr3_nt: TGTGCCAGCAGTCTTGGGTCGCGTAACACCGGGGAGCTGTTTTTT
cdr3_aa: CASSLGSRNTGELFF

clone_size: few
j_call: TRBJ2-1
v_call: TRBV7-8
d_call: NA
cdr3_nt: TGTGCCAGCAGCTTAGTCTTGAGGGGGAGCTCCTACAATGAGCAGTTCTTC
cdr3_aa: CASSLVLRGSSYNEQFF

clone_size: many
j_call: TRBJ1-2
v_call: TRBV6-1
d_call: NA
cdr3_nt: TGTGCCAGCAGTGAAGGTAGTTTAGGCTACACCTTC
cdr3_aa: CASSEGSLGYTF

clone_size: few
j_call: TRBJ1-1
v_call: TRBV6-2/TRBV6-3
d_call: TRBD1
cdr3_nt: TGTGCCAGCAGTACCTGGGACAGGCGAGGCACTGAAGCTTTCTTT
cdr3_aa: CASSTWDRRGTEAFF

clone_size: many
j_call: TRBJ2-7
v_call: TRBV20-1
d_call: NA
cdr3_nt: TGCAGTGTGGGCAGTTCCTACTACGAGCAGTACTTC
cdr3_aa: CSVGSSYYEQYF

clone_size: few
j_call: TRBJ2-3
v_call: TRBV2
d_call: TRBD2
cdr3_nt: TGTGCCAGCAGTTTCACTAGCGGGGGCACAGATACGCAGTATTTT
cdr3_aa: CASSFTSGGTDTQYF

clone_size: many
j_call: TRBJ1-1
v_call: TRBV5-1
d_call: NA
cdr3_nt: TGCGCCAGCAGCTTACAGGGAAAGAACACTGAAGCTTTCTTT
cdr3_aa: CASSLQGKNTEAFF

clone_size: many
j_call: TRBJ2-3
v_call: TRBV7-2
d_call: TRBD2
cdr3_nt: TGTGCCAGCAGCTTAGCGGGGCTAGCGGGAGGAGAAGATACGCAGTATTTT
cdr3_aa: CASSLAGLAGGEDTQYF

clone_size: many
j_call: TRBJ2-2
v_call: TRBV24-1
d_call: NA
cdr3_nt: TGTGCCACCAGTGGAGCAACAGGGTACACCGGGGAGCTGTTTTTT
cdr3_aa: CATSGATGYTGELFF

clone_size: few
j_call: TRBJ2-3
v_call: TRBV20-1
d_call: TRBD1
cdr3_nt: TGCAGTGCCGGGACAGCCAACACAGATACGCAGTATTTT
cdr3_aa: CSAGTANTDTQYF

clone_size: many
j_call: TRBJ1-1
v_call: TRBV27
d_call: NA
cdr3_nt: TGTGCCAGCAGCCCAATCAGGGATCAGAACACTGAAGCTTTCTTT
cdr3_aa: CASSPIRDQNTEAFF

clone_size: NA
j_call: TRBJ2-7
v_call: TRBV6-2/TRBV6-3
d_call: NA
cdr3_nt: TGTGCCAGCAGTTTACCCGCAGCCTACGAGCAGTACTTC
cdr3_aa: CASSLPAAYEQYF

clone_size: few
j_call: TRBJ1-4
v_call: TRBV24-1
d_call: NA
cdr3_nt: TGTGCCACCAGTGACTCCCTCGGCCCAAATGAAAAACTGTTTTTT
cdr3_aa: CATSDSLGPNEKLFF

clone_size: medium-sized
j_call: TRBJ1-5
v_call: TRBV4-2
d_call: NA
cdr3_nt: TGTGCCAGCAGCCAGGAACGGGATAGCAATCAGCCCCAGCATTTT
cdr3_aa: CASSQERDSNQPQHF

clone_size: few
j_call: TRBJ1-1
v_call: TRBV7-9
d_call: NA
cdr3_nt: TGTGCCAGCAGCTTCGGACAGATTTCTGAAGCTTTCTTT
cdr3_aa: CASSFGQISEAFF

clone_size: many
j_call: TRBJ1-2
v_call: TRBV3-1
d_call: TRBD1
cdr3_nt: TGTGCCAGCAGCCCACTACGGACAGGGGGGAACGGCTACACCTTC
cdr3_aa: CASSPLRTGGNGYTF

clone_size: many
j_call: TRBJ2-7
v_call: TRBV6-2/TRBV6-3
d_call: NA
cdr3_nt: TGTGCCTCCTCCGATCGTTTGACCTACGAGCAGTACTTC
cdr3_aa: CASSDRLTYEQYF

clone_size: NA
j_call: TRBJ2-2
v_call: TRBV5-4
d_call: NA
cdr3_nt: TGTGCCAGCTCCGGACGGGGCGGGCCCGGGGAGCTGTTTTTT
cdr3_aa: CASSGRGGPGELFF

clone_size: few
j_call: TRBJ2-1
v_call: TRBV20-1
d_call: TRBD2
cdr3_nt: TGCAGTGCTAGACCTTTGGGGGGGACTACACTATACAATGAGCAGTTCTTC
cdr3_aa: CSARPLGGTTLYNEQFF

clone_size: many
j_call: TRBJ2-3
v_call: TRBV5-1
d_call: NA
cdr3_nt: TGCGCCAGTCACAGTCACCCTAGCACAGATACGCAGTATTTT
cdr3_aa: CASHSHPSTDTQYF

clone_size: NA
j_call: TRBJ1-2
v_call: TRBV4-1
d_call: TRBD1
cdr3_nt: TGCGCCAGCAGCCAGGCAGGGGGGGGCGAGGGCTATGGCTACACCTTC
cdr3_aa: CASSQAGGGEGYGYTF

clone_size: few
j_call: TRBJ2-5
v_call: TRBV7-9
d_call: NA
cdr3_nt: TGTGCCAGCAGCCCAGTCGGTGGTAGTGAAGAGACCCAGTACTTC
cdr3_aa: CASSPVGGSEETQYF

clone_size: NA
j_call: TRBJ1-2
v_call: TRBV7-9
d_call: TRBD1
cdr3_nt: TGTGCCAGCAGCCCGCAGGGACAGGGCTTCTATGGCTACACCTTC
cdr3_aa: CASSPQGQGFYGYTF

clone_size: few
j_call: TRBJ2-1
v_call: TRBV27
d_call: NA
cdr3_nt: TGTGCCAGCAGTGACTACGCCTCCTACAATGAGCAGTTCTTC
cdr3_aa: CASSDYASYNEQFF

clone_size: NA
j_call: TRBJ2-2
v_call: TRBV20-1
d_call: TRBD2
cdr3_nt: TGCAGTGCCACTAGCGGGCTCACCGGGGAGCTGTTTTTT
cdr3_aa: CSATSGLTGELFF

clone_size: few
j_call: TRBJ1-1
v_call: TRBV7-2
d_call: NA
cdr3_nt: TGTGCCAGCAGCTTTATGTTCGGGGCGGGGGGCACTGAAGCTTTCTTT
cdr3_aa: CASSFMFGAGGTEAFF

clone_size: many
j_call: TRBJ1-2
v_call: TRBV12-3/TRBV12-4
d_call: NA
cdr3_nt: TGTGCCAGCAGACCCGGGGGATCGGGAGGCTACACCTTC
cdr3_aa: CASRPGGSGGYTF

clone_size: many
j_call: TRBJ2-5
v_call: TRBV15
d_call: NA
cdr3_nt: TGTGCCACCAGCAGAGATAGAGGAGAGACCCAGTACTTC
cdr3_aa: CATSRDRGETQYF

clone_size: many
j_call: TRBJ2-2
v_call: TRBV12-3/TRBV12-4
d_call: TRBD1
cdr3_nt: TGTGCCAGCAGACCGGACAGGGACACCGGGGAGCTGTTTTTT
cdr3_aa: CASRPDRDTGELFF

clone_size: NA
j_call: TRBJ1-1
v_call: TRBV15
d_call: NA
cdr3_nt: TGTGCCACCAGCAGAGATCAGGGGAGGGAAGCTTTCTTT
cdr3_aa: CATSRDQGREAFF

clone_size: NA
j_call: TRBJ1-4
v_call: TRBV7-9
d_call: NA
cdr3_nt: TGTGCCAGCAGCTTAGACCGAGGGGGAGGTGAAAAACTGTTTTTT
cdr3_aa: CASSLDRGGGEKLFF

clone_size: NA
j_call: TRBJ2-5
v_call: TRBV3-1
d_call: NA
cdr3_nt: TGTGCCAGCGCGCCGGGCGGCACCCAAGAGACCCAGTACTTC
cdr3_aa: CASAPGGTQETQYF

clone_size: NA
j_call: TRBJ2-2
v_call: TRBV7-2
d_call: TRBD2
cdr3_nt: TGTGCCAGCAGCTTCACTAGCGGGCCCACCGGGGAGCTGTTTTTT
cdr3_aa: CASSFTSGPTGELFF

clone_size: many
j_call: TRBJ1-2
v_call: TRBV12-3/TRBV12-4
d_call: NA
cdr3_nt: TGTGCCAGCAGTTTTTCAGGGACGGGTGGCTACACCTTC
cdr3_aa: CASSFSGTGGYTF

clone_size: few
j_call: TRBJ2-2
v_call: TRBV6-2/TRBV6-3
d_call: TRBD2
cdr3_nt: TGTGCCAGCAGGGGACTAGCGGACACCGGGGAGCTGTTTTTT
cdr3_aa: CASRGLADTGELFF

clone_size: NA
j_call: TRBJ1-2
v_call: TRBV7-9
d_call: NA
cdr3_nt: TGTGCCAGCAGCTACGGGACAATCCATGGCTACACCTTC
cdr3_aa: CASSYGTIHGYTF

clone_size: few
j_call: TRBJ2-3
v_call: TRBV27
d_call: NA
cdr3_nt: TGTGCCAGCAGCCCCACCCCATGGGAGGCAGATACGCAGTATTTT
cdr3_aa: CASSPTPWEADTQYF

clone_size: few
j_call: TRBJ2-5
v_call: TRBV20-1
d_call: NA
cdr3_nt: TGCAGTGCTAGAGACGGGGGCGCGTACCAAGAGACCCAGTACTTC
cdr3_aa: CSARDGGAYQETQYF

clone_size: NA
j_call: TRBJ2-1
v_call: TRBV14
d_call: TRBD2
cdr3_nt: TGTGCCAGCAGCCAAGTCAGTTCCTGGCTAGCGGGGGGGTCTGAGCAGTTCTTC
cdr3_aa: CASSQVSSWLAGGSEQFF

clone_size: few
j_call: TRBJ2-1
v_call: TRBV5-1
d_call: TRBD1
cdr3_nt: TGCGCCAGCAGCTTGGCCACAGGGGGTAGAAACAATGAGCAGTTCTTC
cdr3_aa: CASSLATGGRNNEQFF

clone_size: many
j_call: TRBJ2-3
v_call: TRBV2
d_call: NA
cdr3_nt: TGTGCCAGCAGTGTAGACTACGATACGCAGTATTTT
cdr3_aa: CASSVDYDTQYF